These T cell receptor beta chains were read from a single sample in a study of T cell repertoires and HLA-DP antigens. TCRdb keeps only in-frame clones here, not all; method: immunoSEQ multiplex PCR. The sample lists tens of thousands of clones, around four fifths occurring once. Their antigen targets remain unknown. The sequenced sample was CD4+ T cells from PBMCs. The receptors shown here come from a man aged 55 to 70 in good health and CMV-seronegative. The CDR3 runs from the conserved cysteine through the conserved F or W. The D gene is left open where the match is weak. Clone size is not always given. Where it is, it says once, few, many or a class for expanded clones.

clone size: .
V gene: TRBV19
J gene: TRBJ2-3
D gene: .
CDR3 DNA: TGTGCCAGTAGTCCACCACAGGGATATACGCAGTATTTT
CDR3 protein: CASSPPQGYTQYF

clone size: .
V gene: TRBV5-4
J gene: TRBJ2-3
D gene: .
CDR3 DNA: TGTGCCAGCAGCTCATACCTTGGGGGCACAGATACGCAGTATTTT
CDR3 protein: CASSSYLGGTDTQYF

clone size: .
V gene: TRBV28
J gene: TRBJ2-3
D gene: .
CDR3 DNA: TGTGCCAGTTTCACAGGTAGCACAGATACGCAGTATTTT
CDR3 protein: CASFTGSTDTQYF

clone size: .
V gene: TRBV4-1
J gene: TRBJ1-4
D gene: TRBD1
CDR3 DNA: TGCGCCAGCAGCCGAGCAGGGGGGACAACTAATGAAAAACTGTTTTTT
CDR3 protein: CASSRAGGTTNEKLFF

clone size: .
V gene: TRBV19
J gene: TRBJ1-4
D gene: TRBD1
CDR3 DNA: TGTGCCAGTAGTTTTCCCGAGGGACAGGGTGAAAAACTGTTTTTT
CDR3 protein: CASSFPEGQGEKLFF

clone size: .
V gene: TRBV7-9
J gene: TRBJ1-1
D gene: .
CDR3 DNA: TGTGCCAGCAGCGCAGGGAACACTGAAGCTTTCTTT
CDR3 protein: CASSAGNTEAFF

clone size: .
V gene: TRBV7-2
J gene: TRBJ2-7
D gene: TRBD1
CDR3 DNA: TGTGCCAGCAGCTTTAGACAGGGGTCGTGGAGCTCCTACGAGCAGTACTTC
CDR3 protein: CASSFRQGSWSSYEQYF

clone size: .
V gene: TRBV5-4
J gene: TRBJ2-5
D gene: TRBD2
CDR3 DNA: TGTGCCAGCAGCTTTGGACTAGCGGGAGAGACCCAGTACTTC
CDR3 protein: CASSFGLAGETQYF

clone size: .
V gene: TRBV4-2
J gene: TRBJ1-1
D gene: .
CDR3 DNA: TGTGCCAGCAGCCAAGACGCAGGGAACACTGAAGCTTTCTTT
CDR3 protein: CASSQDAGNTEAFF

clone size: .
V gene: TRBV5-5
J gene: TRBJ2-7
D gene: TRBD2
CDR3 DNA: TGTGCCAGCAGTTCCGGGGGGTATCTGGCAGACTACGAGCAGTACTTC
CDR3 protein: CASSSGGYLADYEQYF

clone size: .
V gene: TRBV20-1
J gene: TRBJ2-3
D gene: .
CDR3 DNA: TGCAGTGCTGCAGGGGAGGATACGCAGTATTTT
CDR3 protein: CSAAGEDTQYF

clone size: .
V gene: TRBV7-2
J gene: TRBJ1-1
D gene: .
CDR3 DNA: TGTGCCAGCAGCTTAATGTTTGGGGGTAACACTGAAGCTTTCTTT
CDR3 protein: CASSLMFGGNTEAFF

clone size: once
V gene: TRBV6-6
J gene: TRBJ1-1
D gene: .
CDR3 DNA: TGTGCCAGCATCCCAGGACGGGCGAACACTGAAGCTTTCTTT
CDR3 protein: CASIPGRANTEAFF

clone size: .
V gene: TRBV2
J gene: TRBJ2-1
D gene: TRBD2
CDR3 DNA: TGTGCCAGCAGTGGTACCGGCGGGGGAGAGCAGTTCTTC
CDR3 protein: CASSGTGGGEQFF